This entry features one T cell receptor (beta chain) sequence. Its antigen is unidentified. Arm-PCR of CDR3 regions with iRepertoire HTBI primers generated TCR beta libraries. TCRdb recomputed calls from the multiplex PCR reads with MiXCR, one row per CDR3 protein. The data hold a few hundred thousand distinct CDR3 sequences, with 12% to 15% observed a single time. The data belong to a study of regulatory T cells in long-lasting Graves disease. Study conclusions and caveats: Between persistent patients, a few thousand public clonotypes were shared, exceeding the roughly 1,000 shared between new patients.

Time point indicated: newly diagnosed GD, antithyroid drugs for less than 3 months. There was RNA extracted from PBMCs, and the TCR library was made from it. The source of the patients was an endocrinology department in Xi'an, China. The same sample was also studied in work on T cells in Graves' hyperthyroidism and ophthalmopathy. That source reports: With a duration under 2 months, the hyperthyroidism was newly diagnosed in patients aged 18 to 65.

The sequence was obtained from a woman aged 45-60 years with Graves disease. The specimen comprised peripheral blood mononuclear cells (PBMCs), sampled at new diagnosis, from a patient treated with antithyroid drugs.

The CDR3: CASSLAPGAGANVLTF. The CDR3 DNA follows: TGCGCCAGCAGCTTGGCCCCGGGGGCTGGGGCCAACGTCCTGACTTTC. The chain is built from TRBV5-1 and TRBJ2-6, with D perhaps matching TRBD2 (6 bases). Trimming stripped 0 bases from V and 2 bases from J, with 9 bases between. Per the germline V gene, CDR1 is SGHRS and CDR2 is YFSETQ. CDR3 length equals 16 residues. Supplemented by reference TRBV5-1 and TRBJ2-6, the full variable domain reads KAGVTQTPRYLIKTRGQQVTLSCSPISGHRSVSWYQQTPGQGLQFLFEYFSETQRNKGNFPGRFSGRQFSNSRSEMNVSTLELGDSALYLCASSLAPGAGANVLTFGAGSRLTVL.